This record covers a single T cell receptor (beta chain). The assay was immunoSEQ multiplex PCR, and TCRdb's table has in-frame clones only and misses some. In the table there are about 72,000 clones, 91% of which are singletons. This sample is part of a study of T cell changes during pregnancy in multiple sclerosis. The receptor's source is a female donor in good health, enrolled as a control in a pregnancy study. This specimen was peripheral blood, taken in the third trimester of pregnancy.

CDR3 sequence: CASSLAGRSSDTGELFF. DNA for the CDR3: TGTGCCAGCAGCTTAGCGGGGCGAAGTTCTGACACCGGGGAGCTGTTTTTT. V gene TRBV7-2 combines with J gene TRBJ2-2; D is possibly TRBD1 (5 bases). Germline V lookup: CDR1 SGHTA, CDR2 FQGNSA. Trimming shortened V by 0 bases and J by 3 bases, and 14 bases separated the two germline ends. The CDR3 extends over 17 amino acids.